Listed here are 11 T cell receptor beta chains from one sample, sequenced in a study of blood T cell repertoires in COVID-19. Measured with immunoSEQ multiplex PCR; TCRdb has only the in-frame clones, and not every one. The table includes around 130,000 clones, approximately 80% detected once. The material sequenced was peripheral blood. The receptors were gathered from a man aged 70-80 years with acute or convalescent COVID-19.

In its sample, this clone was seen a few times. V gene TRBV29-1 combines with J gene TRBJ2-7; D may be TRBD1 (5 bases). The CDR3 loop spans 12 amino acids. The germline V and J ends were trimmed by 4 bases and 2 bases, with 9 bases remaining between them. Germline V gene sequence: CDR1 SQVTM, CDR2 ANQGSEA. The CDR3 loop reads CSVGDRAYEQYF. CDR3 nucleotide sequence: TGCAGCGTTGGTGACAGAGCCTACGAGCAGTACTTC.

This chain connects TRBV7-9 to TRBJ2-1; a weak D match, TRBD1 (5 bases). Germline CDR1 is SEHNR and CDR2 is FQNEAQ (reference sequence). V lost 3 bases to trimming and J lost 7 bases, with 13 bases between them. CDR3 size: 14 residues. The CDR3 region is CASSLKGAANEQFF. The CDR3 DNA follows: TGTGCCAGCAGCTTGAAAGGGGCGGCGAATGAGCAGTTCTTC.

In nucleotides, the CDR3 is TGTGCCAGCAGTTCACAGGGGTTGGCCGGGGAGCTGTTTTTT. It specifies CASSSQGLAGELFF. The chain recombines TRBV2 with TRBJ2-2; the match to TRBD1 covers 7 bases. This CDR3 is built from 14 residues. Germline V gene lookup returns CDR1 SNHLY and CDR2 FYNNEI. After removal of 5 bases from V and 6 bases from J, the junction contained 6 bases not matched to a gene.

This clone was found once. The chain uses TRBV27 and TRBJ1-3; D unresolved. Trimming took off 2 bases at V and 0 bases at J, with 11 bases between the two ends. Germline CDR1 reads MNHEY; CDR2 reads SMNVEV (reference sequence). This CDR3 is built from 16 residues. DNA of the CDR3: TGTGCCAGCAGTTTACGCACACCTTACTCTGGAAACACCATATATTTT. It is translated as CASSLRTPYSGNTIYF.

The V call is TRBV27, the J call TRBJ2-7; D may be TRBD2 (6 bases). Germline V gives CDR1 MNHEY, CDR2 SMNVEV (reference sequence). Trimming shortened V by 3 bases and J by 7 bases, and 13 bases separated the two germline ends. The CDR3 loop spans 13 amino acids. The CDR3 region is CASSFGYGGEQYF. Here the CDR3 DNA reads TGTGCCAGCAGTTTTGGTTATGGGGGGGAGCAGTACTTC.

The rearrangement joins TRBV2 to TRBJ2-1; TRBD2 agrees at 13 bases. The germline gives CDR1 SNHLY, CDR2 FYNNEI. The CDR3 length is 16 residues. V lost 3 bases and J lost 5; bases outside the gene matches: 4. CDR3 DNA sequence: TGTGCCAGCAGTGATCGGACTAGCGGGAGAGACAATGAGCAGTTCTTC. Its translation is CASSDRTSGRDNEQFF.

This clone was seen repeatedly, ten times or more. This chain uses TRBV14 with TRBJ2-1; TRBD1 is a possible D gene (7 bases). This CDR3 comprises 13 residues. Per the germline V gene, CDR1 is SGHDN and CDR2 is FVKESK. Between the trimmed V and J ends, which lost 3 bases and 13 bases, there was a span of 16 bases. The CDR3 bases are TGTGCCAGCAGCCACCGACTGGAGGGGGCTCAGTTCTTC. Translated: CASSHRLEGAQFF.

The rearrangement joins TRBV5-1 to TRBJ1-2; the D gene is possibly TRBD1 (5 bases). The CDR3 loop spans 14 amino acids. Trimming pared 0 bases from V and 4 bases from J, leaving 10 bases between. CDR1 SGHRS and CDR2 YFSETQ come from the germline V gene. In nucleotides, the CDR3 is TGCGCCAGCAGCTTGGGGCAGGGTATCTATGGCTACACCTTC. Translating gives CASSLGQGIYGYTF.

The V call is TRBV6-5, the J call TRBJ2-3, with 9 bases identical to TRBD1. V was pared by 2 bases and J by 6 bases, with 3 bases of the junction left unmatched. The CDR3 extends over 14 amino acids. Germline V gene data show CDR1 as MNHEY and CDR2 as SVGAGI. The CDR3 DNA reads as TGTGCCAGCAGTTACGGGACAGGGTCCGATACGCAGTATTTT. Protein product: CASSYGTGSDTQYF.

This clone was picked up a small number of times. The gene calls are TRBV10-3 and TRBJ2-7; 9 positions match TRBD1. Germline trimming cut 9 bases from V and 2 bases from J; bases unmatched to any gene: 5. CDR3 length: 13 amino acids. The germline CDR1 and CDR2 sequences are ENHRY and SYGVKD. The CDR3 coding sequence is TGTGCCATTACAGGGGGCGCGCCCTACGAGCAGTACTTC. Its protein product is CAITGGAPYEQYF.

The chain joins TRBV9 to TRBJ1-6; 8 positions match TRBD1. CDR3 size: 16 residues. In germline, CDR1 is SGDLS, CDR2 YYNGEE. J was trimmed by 7 bases and V by 5 bases; bases with no gene match: 11. CDR3 loop: CASRETQGADNSPLHF. As DNA, the CDR3 is TGTGCCAGCAGGGAAACTCAGGGGGCGGACAATTCACCCCTCCACTTT.